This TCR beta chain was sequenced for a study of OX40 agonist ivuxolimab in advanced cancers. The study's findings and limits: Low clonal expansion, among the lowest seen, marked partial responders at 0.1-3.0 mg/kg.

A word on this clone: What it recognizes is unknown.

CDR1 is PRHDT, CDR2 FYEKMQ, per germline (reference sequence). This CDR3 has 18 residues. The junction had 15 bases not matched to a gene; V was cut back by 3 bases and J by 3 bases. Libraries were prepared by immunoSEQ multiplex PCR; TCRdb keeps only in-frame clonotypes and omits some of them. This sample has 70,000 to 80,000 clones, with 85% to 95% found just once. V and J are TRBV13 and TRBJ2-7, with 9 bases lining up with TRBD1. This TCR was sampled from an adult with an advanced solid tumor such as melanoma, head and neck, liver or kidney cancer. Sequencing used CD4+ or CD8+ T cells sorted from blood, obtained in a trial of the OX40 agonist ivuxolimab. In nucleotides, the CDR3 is TGTGCCAGCAGCTTGGGTCCACAGGGGGCGCGCCGGGGCTACGAGCAGTACTTC. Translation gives CASSLGPQGARRGYEQYF.